Following are 11 T cell receptor beta chains from one sample sequenced in a study of cytomegalovirus exposure and HLA in healthy donors. TCRdb's copy holds only in-frame clones and misses some; the assay was immunoSEQ multiplex PCR. The table has under 150,000 clones, roughly nine tenths seen once. Input material: PBMCs. These receptor sequences come from a man aged 18 to 35 in good health and CMV-seronegative.

The chain recombines TRBV7-9 with TRBJ2-3; 13 bases agree with TRBD2. Germline CDR1 reads SEHNR; CDR2 reads FQNEAQ (reference sequence). The CDR3 sequence is 17 residues long. V lost 2 bases to trimming and J lost 0 bases; unmatched junction nucleotides: 2. DNA for the CDR3: TGTGCCAGCAGCTTATTACTAGCGGGAGGGAGCACAGATACGCAGTATTTT. It codes for CASSLLLAGGSTDTQYF.

V and J are TRBV5-1 and TRBJ2-7; D perhaps matches TRBD2 (6 bases). Germline V gene lookup returns CDR1 SGHRS and CDR2 YFSETQ. Trimming removed 0 bases at V and 6 bases at J, with 13 bases between. The CDR3 extends over 14 amino acids. The CDR3, as DNA: TGCGCCAGCAGCTTGGGTAGCGGAATCTCCGAGCAGTACTTC. Protein sequence: CASSLGSGISEQYF.

The chain couples TRBV6-1 to TRBJ1-6; 9 nucleotides align to TRBD1. V shed 5 bases, J shed 7 bases, and the junction held 6 bases outside the gene matches. CDR1 is MNHNS and CDR2 is SASEGT in the germline V gene. This CDR3 spans 15 amino acids. CDR3 region: CASSLTGGDNSPLHF. CDR3 in DNA: TGTGCCAGCAGTTTGACAGGGGGAGACAATTCACCCCTCCACTTT.

The chain couples TRBV7-2 to TRBJ1-2; tentatively, D is TRBD1 (6 bases). Trimming pared 11 bases from V and 8 bases from J, leaving 18 bases between. This CDR3 comprises 12 residues. The germline V gene has CDR1 SGHTA and CDR2 FQGNSA. CDR3 region: CARSEGGKGYTF. CDR3 nucleotides: TGTGCCCGTTCGGAGGGGGGGAAGGGCTACACCTTC.

This clone was found a few times. Here the CDR3 reads CSVWTGLTGELFF. CDR3 DNA sequence: TGCAGCGTTTGGACAGGACTCACCGGGGAGCTGTTTTTT. The J gene is TRBJ2-2, the V gene TRBV29-1, with 7 nucleotides matching TRBD1. V shed 5 bases, J shed 4 bases, and the junction held 4 bases outside the gene matches. The germline V gene has CDR1 SQVTM and CDR2 ANQGSEA. The CDR3 is 13 residues long.

The gene calls are TRBV7-9 and TRBJ1-1; D gene ambiguous. The CDR3 sequence is 11 residues long. Trimming cost V 8 bases and J 6 bases, with 10 bases left between them. Germline V gives CDR1 SEHNR, CDR2 FQNEAQ (reference sequence). In nucleotides, the CDR3 is TGTGCCAGCGGACTCCGGCCTGAAGCTTTCTTT. Amino acid sequence: CASGLRPEAFF.

The rearrangement uses TRBV13 and TRBJ2-3; 10 bases align to TRBD1. Per germline, CDR1 PRHDT and CDR2 FYEKMQ (reference sequence). The V and J ends lost 5 bases and 4 bases, in that order; junction bases with no gene match: 9. CDR3 size: 16 residues. Written as DNA, the CDR3 is TGTGCCAGCAGCACCAAGACAGGGGGCCACCCAGATACGCAGTATTTT. Protein sequence: CASSTKTGGHPDTQYF.

This clone was counted a single time. CDR3 nucleotide sequence: TGTGCCAGCAGTTTATCGGGGGGAGAAAAACTGTTTTTT. Translated, it gives CASSLSGGEKLFF. This chain joins TRBV27 and TRBJ1-4, with D tentatively TRBD1 (5 bases). The CDR3 loop spans 13 amino acids. V lost 0 bases to trimming and J lost 8 bases, with 7 bases between them. The V gene's germline CDR1 is MNHEY and CDR2 SMNVEV (reference sequence).

The CDR3 DNA follows: TGTGCCAGCAGTGAAGGACACCTCGGCGATGAGCAGTTCTTC. Translating it yields CASSEGHLGDEQFF. The chain links TRBV6-1 to TRBJ2-1; unclear D gene. The V end was cut by 1 base, the J end by 8 bases, with 12 bases between. The length of the CDR3 is 14 residues. Germline assignment: CDR1 MNHNS and CDR2 SASEGT.

This rearrangement joins TRBV28 to TRBJ2-1, with 8 bases that match TRBD2. Looked up from germline, CDR1 is MDHEN and CDR2 is SYDVKM. The CDR3 is 14 amino acids. Trimming cost V 6 bases and J 7 bases; bases outside gene matches: 8. CDR3 amino acids: CASSGGAVLNEQFF. The CDR3 DNA follows: TGTGCCAGCAGCGGGGGGGCCGTCCTGAATGAGCAGTTCTTC. Filled out from reference TRBV28 and TRBJ2-1, the complete variable domain reads DVKVTQSSRYLVKRTGEKVFLECVQDMDHENMFWYRQDPGLGLRLIYFSYDVKMKEKGDIPEGYSVSREKKERFSLILESASTNQTSMYLCASSGGAVLNEQFFGPGTRLTVL.

This chain joins TRBV5-1 and TRBJ1-2; D not resolved. The CDR3 has 14 residues. V lost 0 bases to trimming and J lost 2 bases, with 8 bases between them. The germline V gene encodes CDR1 SGHRS and CDR2 YFSETQ. The CDR3 region has the DNA TGCGCCAGCAGCTTGGAGTCGACAAACTATGGCTACACCTTC. It codes for CASSLESTNYGYTF.